This section outlines one T cell receptor beta chain sequence together with its context. The data are from a study of T cell responses to AZD1222 COVID-19 vaccine. CDR1 is SGHVS and CDR2 is FQNEAQ in the germline V gene. The CDR3 spans 13 residues. The ends were cut back, 2 bases at V and 5 bases at J, with 7 bases in the middle. Sequencing was performed with immunoSEQ multiplex PCR; in TCRdb, only in-frame clones are kept and a portion is missing. The sample carries 150,000 or so clones, about 88% recorded once. The sequencing here drew on peripheral blood, taken on day 0 of AZD1222 vaccination. This TCR came from an adult in good health. The chain is built from TRBV7-8 and TRBJ1-5; unclear D gene. CDR3 bases: TGTGCCAGCAGCTTAACGTCGGATCAGCCCCAGCATTTT. Translated, it gives CASSLTSDQPQHF. Combining the CDR3 with reference TRBV7-8 and TRBJ1-5 gives the whole variable domain GAGVSQSPRYKVAKRGQDVALRCDPISGHVSLFWYQQALGQGPEFLTYFQNEAQLDKSGLPSDRFFAERPEGSVSTLKIQRTQQEDSAVYLCASSLTSDQPQHFGDGTRLSIL.